A selection of T cell receptor beta chains follows, all from one sample in a study of blood T cell repertoires in COVID-19. Repertoires were generated with immunoSEQ multiplex PCR, while TCRdb's copy carries only in-frame clones and drops some. The sample has under 300,000 clones; 70% to 90% are singletons. Sequenced input: peripheral blood. Receptors were obtained from a man aged 55-75 years who had recovered from COVID-19. Each CDR3 is given with its conserved first and last residue. D genes are given only for firm matches. Clone size is stated in some rows and not others, as once, few, many or a class when expanded.

TRBV5-4	TRBJ2-5	.	.	CASSLEGRLGLETQYF	TGTGCCAGCAGCTTGGAGGGGAGGCTTGGTCTAGAGACCCAGTACTTC
TRBV30	TRBJ1-2	.	once	CAWSDQGNYGYTF	TGTGCCTGGAGTGACCAGGGGAACTATGGCTACACCTTC
TRBV18	TRBJ2-1	.	.	CASSPIADNYNEQFF	TGTGCCAGCTCACCAATAGCGGACAACTACAATGAGCAGTTCTTC
TRBV5-4	TRBJ2-5	TRBD1	.	CASSLPRQGETQYF	TGTGCCAGCAGCTTGCCGCGACAGGGGGAGACCCAGTACTTC
TRBV3-1/TRBV3-2	TRBJ1-1	.	.	CASRQDTGIAFF	TGTGCCAGCAGACAAGATACCGGGATAGCTTTCTTT
TRBV10-1	TRBJ1-2	TRBD1	once	CASEMTGIGGYTF	TGCGCCTCTGAAATGACAGGGATTGGAGGCTACACCTTC
TRBV7-6	TRBJ1-2	.	.	CASSSVSQGVGYTF	TGTGCCAGCAGCTCGGTCAGCCAGGGCGTCGGCTACACCTTC
TRBV9	TRBJ2-1	.	.	CASSVFRSDEQFF	TGTGCCAGCAGCGTATTCCGGTCGGATGAGCAGTTCTTC
TRBV19	TRBJ2-1	TRBD2	.	CASSIARGLAGNSYNEQFF	TGTGCCAGTAGTATAGCTAGGGGTCTAGCGGGAAACTCCTACAATGAGCAGTTCTTC
TRBV6-6	TRBJ1-1	.	.	CASRDYRNTEAFF	TGTGCCAGCAGGGACTACCGGAACACTGAAGCTTTCTTT
TRBV29-1	TRBJ2-1	.	.	CSVDRFGDEQFF	TGCAGCGTTGACAGGTTCGGGGATGAGCAGTTCTTC
TRBV21-1	TRBJ1-2	.	.	CASSVRGYGYTF	TGTGCCAGCAGCGTACGAGGCTATGGCTACACCTTC
TRBV7-2	TRBJ2-5	TRBD2	once	CASSQNARGVAGETQYF	TGTGCCAGCAGTCAAAACGCCCGGGGGGTAGCCGGAGAGACCCAGTACTTC
TRBV16	TRBJ1-2	.	once	CASSQDTTYGYTF	TGTGCCAGCAGCCAAGACACGACCTATGGCTACACCTTC
TRBV24-1	TRBJ2-1	TRBD2	many	CATSDASGSSYNEQFF	TGTGCCACCAGTGATGCTAGCGGGAGCTCCTACAATGAGCAGTTCTTC
TRBV6-5	TRBJ1-4	.	once	CASSYSQVVGEKLFF	TGTGCCAGCAGTTACTCCCAGGTCGTAGGCGAAAAACTGTTTTTT
TRBV29-1	TRBJ2-1	TRBD1	few	CSVRDRETYNEQFF	TGCAGCGTGAGGGACAGGGAGACTTACAATGAGCAGTTCTTC
TRBV5-6	TRBJ2-3	TRBD2	.	CASSFRTSAGTDTQYF	TGTGCCAGCAGCTTCCGGACTAGCGCTGGGACAGATACGCAGTATTTT
TRBV19	TRBJ2-1	TRBD2	.	CASNGAGVGYNEQFF	TGTGCCAGTAACGGAGCGGGAGTAGGCTACAATGAGCAGTTCTTC
TRBV5-1	TRBJ1-1	.	.	CASSRGGNTEAFF	TGCGCCAGCAGCCGTGGAGGCAACACTGAAGCTTTCTTT
TRBV2	TRBJ2-7	.	.	CASSREGVPGEQYF	TGTGCCAGCAGTCGTGAGGGGGTTCCGGGGGAGCAGTACTTC
TRBV7-8	TRBJ2-7	TRBD2	.	CASSLTGGGTSHYEQYF	TGTGCCAGCAGCTTGACGGGGGGTGGGACCTCCCACTACGAGCAGTACTTC
TRBV15	TRBJ2-1	TRBD2	.	CATSRGRAGGPYNEQFF	TGTGCCACCAGCAGAGGGAGGGCGGGAGGGCCTTACAATGAGCAGTTCTTC
TRBV19	TRBJ2-7	.	.	CASSSGPTVSYEQYF	TGTGCCAGTAGTTCCGGTCCGACAGTCTCCTACGAGCAGTACTTC
TRBV30	TRBJ2-3	TRBD2	.	CAWSASGSNTDTQYF	TGTGCCTGGAGTGCTAGCGGGAGTAACACAGATACGCAGTATTTT
TRBV9	TRBJ2-1	TRBD1	.	CASSTRQGSYNEQFF	TGTGCCAGCAGCACCCGACAGGGGTCCTACAATGAGCAGTTCTTC
TRBV15	TRBJ1-6	.	.	CATSRDTAYSYNSPLHF	TGTGCCACCAGCAGAGATACTGCATACTCCTATAATTCACCCCTCCACTTT
TRBV6-6	TRBJ1-2	TRBD1	.	CASIVGQGNGYTF	TGTGCCAGCATTGTAGGACAGGGTAATGGCTACACCTTC
TRBV5-1	TRBJ2-1	TRBD1	.	CASSSRGQGQGDEQFF	TGCGCCAGCAGCTCGAGGGGACAGGGGCAGGGGGATGAGCAGTTCTTC
TRBV11-2	TRBJ1-2	.	few	CASSSGVQRGYGYTF	TGTGCCAGCAGCTCGGGAGTCCAACGGGGCTATGGCTACACCTTC
TRBV5-4	TRBJ1-4	.	.	CASSLERGSNEKLFF	TGTGCCAGCAGCTTGGAAAGGGGTTCTAATGAAAAACTGTTTTTT
TRBV14	TRBJ2-1	TRBD1	.	CASSRQGQGVLPGGEQFF	TGTGCCAGCAGCCGCCAAGGACAGGGGGTCCTTCCCGGGGGTGAGCAGTTCTTC
TRBV7-8	TRBJ1-1	.	.	CASSRDHRASNTEAFF	TGTGCCAGCAGCCGAGATCACAGGGCTTCGAACACTGAAGCTTTCTTT
TRBV27	TRBJ2-7	TRBD1	.	CASSLPGTGVGEQYF	TGTGCCAGCAGTTTACCCGGGACAGGGGTGGGCGAGCAGTACTTC
TRBV5-1	TRBJ2-7	TRBD2	once	CASSQGLAGVDEQYF	TGCGCCAGCAGCCAAGGACTAGCGGGCGTGGACGAGCAGTACTTC
TRBV9	TRBJ1-4	TRBD1	.	CASSGTGAEKLFF	TGTGCCAGCAGCGGGACAGGGGCTGAAAAACTGTTTTTT
TRBV6-2/TRBV6-3	TRBJ1-1	.	.	CASSASGGARAFF	TGTGCCAGCAGTGCCAGCGGGGGGGCTAGGGCTTTCTTT
TRBV28	TRBJ1-5	TRBD1	few	CASRLSHARPTGQGTNRQPQHF	TGTGCCAGCAGACTCTCTCATGCTCGACCGACAGGACAGGGGACGAATAGACAGCCCCAGCATTTT
TRBV5-1	TRBJ1-3	TRBD1	.	CASSYTGGSSGNTIYF	TGCGCCAGCAGCTACACAGGGGGCAGCTCTGGAAACACCATATATTTT
TRBV6-2/TRBV6-3	TRBJ1-1	.	.	CASSPTGRGNTEAFF	TGTGCCAGCAGCCCGACGGGCAGGGGGAACACTGAAGCTTTCTTT
TRBV28	TRBJ1-2	.	.	CASSLVQGFYGYTF	TGTGCCAGCAGTTTAGTGCAGGGGTTCTATGGCTACACCTTC
TRBV7-8	TRBJ1-1	.	.	CASSSNPSVITEAFF	TGTGCCAGCAGCTCAAATCCTAGTGTTATCACTGAAGCTTTCTTT
TRBV14	TRBJ2-7	.	.	CASSQDFRGEQYF	TGTGCCAGCAGCCAAGATTTCCGAGGAGAGCAGTACTTC
TRBV6-5	TRBJ2-7	TRBD1	.	CASRGQGSVEQYF	TGTGCCAGCAGAGGACAGGGGTCGGTCGAGCAGTACTTC
TRBV15	TRBJ2-7	.	.	CATSRDRQGRGSYEQYF	TGTGCCACCAGCAGAGATCGACAAGGCAGGGGTTCCTACGAGCAGTACTTC
TRBV7-2	TRBJ2-1	.	.	CASSFTGYYNEQFF	TGTGCCAGCAGCTTTACAGGGTACTACAATGAGCAGTTCTTC
TRBV28	TRBJ1-2	.	.	CASSPAPGIRIGYTF	TGTGCCAGCAGTCCCGCGCCGGGGATCCGTATTGGCTACACCTTC
TRBV15	TRBJ2-6	.	.	CATSSRVGANVLTF	TGTGCCACCAGCAGTCGGGTTGGGGCCAACGTCCTGACTTTC
TRBV24-1	TRBJ2-3	TRBD1	.	CATGVLGTGGDTQYF	TGTGCCACCGGGGTTTTGGGGACAGGTGGGGATACGCAGTATTTT
TRBV29-1	TRBJ1-2	.	.	CSAIAANYGYTF	TGCAGCGCAATAGCGGCCAACTATGGCTACACCTTC
TRBV7-3	TRBJ2-2	.	.	CASSSRTGELFF	TGTGCCAGCAGCTCCCGGACCGGGGAGCTGTTTTTT
TRBV7-9	TRBJ1-1	.	.	CASSQPTGMNTEAFF	TGTGCCAGCAGCCAACCGACGGGGATGAACACTGAAGCTTTCTTT
TRBV18	TRBJ2-6	.	.	CASSPLAVTATGANVLTF	TGTGCCAGCTCACCACTAGCGGTCACCGCTACTGGGGCCAACGTCCTGACTTTC
TRBV10-3	TRBJ2-7	.	.	CAISESADEQYF	TGTGCCATCAGTGAGTCGGCCGACGAGCAGTACTTC
TRBV29-1	TRBJ2-1	.	.	CSVVGGVSQYNEQFF	TGCAGCGTTGTTGGCGGGGTTTCCCAATACAATGAGCAGTTCTTC
TRBV7-8	TRBJ2-2	TRBD1	.	CASSRDRGGTGELFF	TGTGCCAGCAGCCGAGACAGGGGCGGGACCGGGGAGCTGTTTTTT
TRBV27	TRBJ1-3	.	.	CASSLTGLGNTIYF	TGTGCCAGCAGTCTTACAGGGCTCGGAAACACCATATATTTT